The text below deals with one TCR beta chain. The CDR3 has 19 amino acids. The sample comes from a study of T cell changes during pregnancy in multiple sclerosis. The repertoire was sequenced with immunoSEQ multiplex PCR; TCRdb's copy has only in-frame clones and lacks some. The sample holds about 94,000 clones, over 85% seen once. The sequencing here drew on peripheral blood, taken after pregnancy. The receptor was derived from a female donor with multiple sclerosis, enrolled in a pregnancy study. This chain joins TRBV21-1 and TRBJ2-3; TRBD2, the D gene given by the table, was not confirmed from the DNA. TRBV21-1 corresponds to a pseudogene. CDR3 sequence: CASSRTPNRGVHLTDTQYF. CDR3 bases: TGTGCCAGCAGCAGAACGCCAAACCGCGGGGTCCATCTCACAGATACGCAGTATTTT.